This T cell receptor (beta chain) was found in a study of blood T cell repertoires in COVID-19. The sample holds a few counts of this clone. Original methodology: Nucleated cell counts were estimated from reference gene primer amplification. Profiling relied on immunoSEQ multiplex PCR, and the TCRdb table lists in-frame clones only, not all of them. The V and J calls and the clone size are those of that table, but D and trimming were determined from the DNA. The sample shows some 97,000 clones, more than 75% of them seen only once. The CDR3 totals 18 residues. This chain connects TRBV21-1 to TRBJ1-6. TRBV21-1 is labeled a pseudogene. The sample was peripheral blood. The clonotype was recovered from a human donor in a cohort sampled during active COVID-19. This CDR3 is CASPSSGGSSSYNSPLHF. Written as DNA, the CDR3 is TGTGCCAGCCCATCTTCGGGGGGGTCGAGCTCCTATAATTCACCCCTCCACTTT.